The entry that follows covers one T cell receptor beta chain sequence. This entry is derived from a study of technical replicates of blood from several donors. Generated by immunoSEQ multiplex PCR, the TCRdb table keeps only in-frame clones and is missing some. The repertoire holds under 15,000 clones, with roughly 80% as singletons. This clonotype originated in a human donor in good health. The sequencing input was PBMCs.

The CDR3 region has the DNA TGCGCCAGCAGCCTCCTTAGCACAGATACGCAGTATTTT. Amino acid sequence: CASSLLSTDTQYF. This chain links TRBV5-1 with TRBJ2-3; D remains ambiguous. This CDR3 comprises 13 residues. V lost 4 bases to trimming and J lost 0 bases, with 6 bases between them. CDR1 is SGHRS and CDR2 is YFSETQ in the germline V gene. The full variable domain, completed using reference TRBV5-1 and TRBJ2-3, is KAGVTQTPRYLIKTRGQQVTLSCSPISGHRSVSWYQQTPGQGLQFLFEYFSETQRNKGNFPGRFSGRQFSNSRSEMNVSTLELGDSALYLCASSLLSTDTQYFGPGTRLTVL.